This record looks at one T cell receptor (beta chain) sequence and its context. Its cognate antigen has yet to be identified. No clone much larger than this one lies a single base away; base qualities are absent. The sample is drawn from a study of radiation and T cells in renal cell carcinoma (TCRdb year 2020). For the wider study: The samples were drawn from a clinical trial, where primary renal cell carcinomas were treated with 15 Gy of stereotactic body radiation therapy and then removed by nephrectomy 4 weeks afterward. A total of 53 samples underwent TCR beta sequencing, made up of approximately 26 tumors and roughly 27 peripheral blood samples. Across all 55 or so samples, approximately 4,000,000 unique CDR3 nucleotide sequences, encoding 2,658,974 unique CDR3 amino acid sequences, were identified.

Reading the label with the study, this specimen's time point is: baseline pretreatment blood. The treatment or condition label corresponds to: 15 Gy SBRT to primary tumor, nephrectomy 4 weeks later. To follow tumor-enriched clonotypes, serial peripheral blood was collected from radiation-treated patients at baseline and at 2 weeks and 4 weeks after SBRT. Renal cell carcinoma with clear cell pathology was present in all patients. The QIAamp DNA Blood Mini Kit (Qiagen) was used to prepare genomic DNA for TCR sequencing. Samples were included in the analyses only if all quality control checks were passed. Broader findings and caveats from the paper: Top tumor clonotypes rose in blood from baseline to 2 weeks post-radiation, then contracted by 4 weeks, suggesting transient expansion of tumor-resident clones. With a single-armed trial design, the study had no way to address how radiation dose or scheduling affects the TCR repertoire. No pretreatment tumor biopsies were available, so the baseline intratumoral presence of clonotypes could not be determined. Changes in the blood repertoire were not tracked past 4 weeks after treatment.

TCR beta libraries were generated from genomic DNA with the immunoSEQ kit, following the manufacturer's recommendations. Library preparation used a first multiplex PCR with proprietary primers, then a second PCR adding unique barcodes, with bead cleanups after each round. A kit-provided positive control reaction and a negative control reaction were included in every sample batch. The final libraries were assessed on an Agilent 4200 TapeStation D1000 ScreenTape, pooled by volume, and quantified by qPCR. Sequencing ran on an Illumina NextSeq500 with a MidOutput 150-cycle cartridge, using 156 Read1 and 15 Index1 cycles with kit custom primers. The pooled library was loaded at 0.85 to 1 pM, with an approximately 21% PhiX control spiked in. In the authors' own workflow: The vendor-processed data were analyzed in R, and a clonotype was defined as all T cells that share the same CDR3 nucleotide sequence. For clone abundance analyses, frequencies were normalized to the 10,000 most abundant clones in each sample. Before analysis, public T cell clones were removed, and these numbered fewer than six per sample on average. Tumor-enriched clonotypes and baseline blood-enriched clonotypes were defined as those with an abundance difference of at least 32-fold between compartments. A beta-binomial differential abundance model was used to identify clonotypes that expanded or contracted between blood time points. The Baroni-Urbani and Buser coefficient was used to measure tumor-blood repertoire similarity, and groups were compared with two-tailed Wilcoxon tests in R. Entries here come from immuneACCESS through TCRdb and include only in-frame sequences with V and J called. Some clones fail to appear in such tables; in the studies checked, an unresolved V gene covers under half of the shortfall, and the cause of the remainder is unknown. D and trimming come from the DNA, and the V and J calls and clone size come from that table. In all, the sample holds roughly 100,000 clones, and 70% to 90% of those were seen once. 6% to 9% of the sample lies in the top ten.

The clonotype comes from a man aged 45-65 years with renal cell carcinoma. The sample consisted of blood, taken from a patient whose treatment included radiotherapy and nephrectomy.

The CDR3 is CASSSLWSPNTGELFF. The DNA is as follows: TGTGCCAGCAGCTCCTTATGGAGTCCGAACACCGGGGAGCTGTTTTTT. The chain is made from TRBV7-2 and TRBJ2-2, with the identity of the D gene unclear. Inclusive of the bounding cysteine and phenylalanine, the CDR3 is 16 residues long. The DNA shown is the 48-base CDR3, in frame from base 1. The CDR1 and CDR2 encoded by the germline V gene are SGHTA and FQGNSA. V is shortened by 4 bases, J by 0 bases, and the region joining them spans 12 bases.